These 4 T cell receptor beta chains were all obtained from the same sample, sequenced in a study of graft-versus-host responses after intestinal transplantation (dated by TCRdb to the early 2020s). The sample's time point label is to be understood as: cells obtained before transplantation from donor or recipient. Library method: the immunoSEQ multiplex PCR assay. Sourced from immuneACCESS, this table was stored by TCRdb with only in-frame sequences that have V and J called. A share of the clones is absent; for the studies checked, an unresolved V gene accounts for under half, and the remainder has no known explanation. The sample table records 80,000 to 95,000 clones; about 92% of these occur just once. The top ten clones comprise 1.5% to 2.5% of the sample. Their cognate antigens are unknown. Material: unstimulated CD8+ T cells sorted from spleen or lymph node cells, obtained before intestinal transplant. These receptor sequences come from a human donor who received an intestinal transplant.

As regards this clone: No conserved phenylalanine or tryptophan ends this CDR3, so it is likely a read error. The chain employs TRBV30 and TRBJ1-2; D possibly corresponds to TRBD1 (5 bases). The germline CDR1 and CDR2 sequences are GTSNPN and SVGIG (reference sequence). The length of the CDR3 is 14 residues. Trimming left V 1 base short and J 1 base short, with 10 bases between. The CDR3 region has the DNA TGTGCCTGGAGTGGGGCAGGGAATAACTATGGCTACACCCTC. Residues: CAWSGAGNNYGYTL.

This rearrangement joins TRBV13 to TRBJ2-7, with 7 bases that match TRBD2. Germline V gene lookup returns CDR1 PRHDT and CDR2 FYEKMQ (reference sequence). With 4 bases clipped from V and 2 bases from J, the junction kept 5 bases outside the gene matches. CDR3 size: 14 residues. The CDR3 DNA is TGTGCCAGCAGCTCGCGACTAGCACCCTACGAGCAGTACTTC. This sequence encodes CASSSRLAPYEQYF.

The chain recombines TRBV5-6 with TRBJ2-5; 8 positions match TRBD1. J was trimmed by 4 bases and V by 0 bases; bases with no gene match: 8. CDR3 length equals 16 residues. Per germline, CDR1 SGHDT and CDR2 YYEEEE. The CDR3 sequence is CASSLGTGLVGETQYF. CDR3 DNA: TGTGCCAGCAGCTTGGGGACAGGGCTGGTCGGAGAGACCCAGTACTTC.

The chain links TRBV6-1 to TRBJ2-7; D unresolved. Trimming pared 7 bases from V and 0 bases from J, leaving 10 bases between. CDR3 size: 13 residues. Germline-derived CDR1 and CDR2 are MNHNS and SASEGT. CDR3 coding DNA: TGTGCCAGCACACCAGCGAGCTCCTACGAGCAGTACTTC. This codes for CASTPASSYEQYF.